The clone carrying this T cell receptor beta chain was observed at least ten times. Its antigen is undetermined. Template switching by 5'RACE produced TCR cDNA, adding a universal primer site and UMIs. MiXCR, run by TCRdb on the 5' RACE reads, gives a single entry per CDR3 protein. This table has 300,000 to 400,000 distinct CDR3 sequences, approximately 6% appearing once. This CDR3 has 12 amino acids. CDR1 MNHNY and CDR2 SVGAGI come from the germline V gene (reference sequence). The ends were cut back, 4 bases at V and 4 bases at J, with 8 bases in the middle. This sample was included in a study of T cells after yellow fever vaccination. General study points: In post-booster samples, most primary-vaccination clones reappeared (approximately 96% CD4, roughly 88% CD8).

The material was PBMCs, obtained 5 days after the yellow fever booster vaccination. The sequence was collected from a man under 40 who received the YFV17D yellow fever vaccine. V is TRBV6-6 and J is TRBJ2-7, with D perhaps matching TRBD1 (5 bases). The CDR3 region has the DNA TGTGCCAGCAGTTTCACAGGTTACGAGCAGTACTTC. Translated, it gives CASSFTGYEQYF.